This TCR beta chain was retrieved from a study of T-cell memory formation after mild COVID-19. Study in general: Clustering of TCRs was largely donor specific. Findings and limits, study-wide: Pre-infection memory harbored some responding clones, suggesting cross-reactive memory joined.

TCR alpha and TCR beta cDNA libraries with sample barcodes and UMIs came from 5'RACE using constant-segment primers. TCRdb re-analysed the 5' RACE reads in MiXCR, keeping a single row per CDR3 protein. The data show around 390,000 distinct CDR3 sequences, about 16% seen once. This clonotype was observed a handful of times. Its antigen is currently unknown. The CDR3 spans 14 residues. V lost 3 bases to trimming and J lost 5 bases; unmatched junction nucleotides: 7. Germline loops: CDR1 SGHTA, CDR2 FQGNSA. What was sequenced was PBMCs or a T cell subset sorted from them (not recorded which). This chain uses TRBV7-2 with TRBJ2-7; 7 nucleotides agree with TRBD2. This TCR came from a man aged 18 to 35 who had mild COVID-19 (a few samples of this study predate the infection). Cell type and time point are not known. This CDR3 is CASSFGFGGNEQYF. CDR3 coding DNA: TGTGCCAGCAGCTTCGGGTTCGGGGGGAACGAGCAGTACTTC. The full variable domain, in which reference TRBV7-2 and TRBJ2-7 provide the parts outside the CDR3, is GAGVSQSPSNKVTEKGKDVELRCDPISGHTALYWYRQSLGQGLEFLIYFQGNSAPDKSGLPSDRFSAERTGGSVSTLTIQRTQQEDSAVYLCASSFGFGGNEQYFGPGTRLTVT.